The 18 T cell receptor beta chains given below trace back to one sample, sequenced in a study of cytomegalovirus exposure and HLA in healthy donors. Sequencing was performed with immunoSEQ multiplex PCR; in TCRdb, only in-frame clones are kept and a portion is missing. The table lists approximately 160,000 clones, roughly nine tenths of them singletons. Sequencing used PBMCs. These receptors were taken from a woman aged 18-29 years in good health and CMV-seropositive.

This clone was found a few times. The chain joins TRBV6-5 to TRBJ2-7, with a weak D call TRBD2 (5 bases). Looked up from germline, CDR1 is MNHEY and CDR2 is SVGAGI. The CDR3 consists of 16 residues. The V end was cut by 2 bases, the J end by 2 bases, with 16 bases between. The CDR3 coding sequence is TGTGCCAGCAGTTACAATCCAGCGGCGATTCCCTACGAGCAGTACTTC. Translated, it gives CASSYNPAAIPYEQYF.

This clone appeared a single time. One end of the junction is discordant with germline, which a read error may explain. The chain couples TRBV5-1 to TRBJ2-7; D call uncertain. The germline V gene encodes CDR1 SGHRS and CDR2 YFSETQ. The CDR3 consists of 16 residues. In nucleotides, the CDR3 is TGCGCCAACAGCCTCGGAGAAAGAACCACCAACTACGAGCAGTACTTC. This translates into CANSLGERTTNYEQYF.

The V gene is TRBV7-2, the J gene TRBJ1-1; no clear D. The V end lost 5 bases, the J end lost 3 bases, and 13 bases lay between the germline ends. Germline CDR1 is SGHTA and CDR2 is FQGNSA. The CDR3 consists of 14 residues. CDR3 in DNA: TGTGCCAGCAGCGTCATGGTTTCGGACACTGAAGCTTTCTTT. Translating it yields CASSVMVSDTEAFF.

The V and J genes are TRBV4-1 and TRBJ2-7, with TRBD2 matching 11 bases. This CDR3 comprises 21 residues. The ends lost 1 base at V and 3 bases at J; junction bases unmatched: 20. CDR1 is MGHRA and CDR2 is YSYEKL in the germline V gene. CDR3 loop: CASSQAAGTSGSFGLFYEQYF. In DNA, the CDR3 is TGCGCCAGCAGCCAAGCAGCCGGGACTAGCGGCAGTTTCGGGCTTTTCTACGAGCAGTACTTC.

This clone was counted a single time. The CDR3: CASSPDYGESDYGYTF. The CDR3 bases are TGTGCCAGCAGCCCGGATTACGGGGAGTCGGACTATGGCTACACCTTC. The J gene is TRBJ1-2, the V gene TRBV7-9; D remains ambiguous. The CDR3 is made up of 16 amino acids. The ends were cut back, 5 bases at V and 3 bases at J, with 19 bases in the middle. Germline V CDR1 and CDR2: SEHNR, FQNEAQ (reference sequence). Full variable domain (remainder filled in from reference TRBV7-9 and TRBJ1-2): DTGVSQNPRHKITKRGQNVTFRCDPISEHNRLYWYRQTLGQGPEFLTYFQNEAQLEKSRLLSDRFSAERPKGSFSTLEIQRTEQGDSAMYLCASSPDYGESDYGYTFGSGTRLTVV.

The chain links TRBV5-4 to TRBJ2-7; TRBD2 agrees at 9 bases. The junction had 14 bases not matched to a gene; V was cut back by 4 bases and J by 6 bases. The CDR3 loop spans 16 amino acids. The germline V gene has CDR1 SGHNT and CDR2 YYREEE (reference sequence). This CDR3 reads CASSVGSGGGAGEQYF. For the CDR3, the DNA is TGTGCCAGCAGCGTGGGTTCCGGCGGGGGGGCAGGCGAGCAGTACTTC.

The chain couples TRBV29-1 to TRBJ1-2, with a possible D match to TRBD1 (5 bases). This CDR3 contains 17 residues. CDR1 and CDR2 (germline): SQVTM, ANQGSEA. The V and J ends lost 4 bases and 4 bases respectively, with 25 bases between them. CDR3 in DNA: TGCAGCGTTGTGCTTGTTGCGGGGCCTTCCATTTCCTATGGCTACACCTTC. This translates into CSVVLVAGPSISYGYTF.

On this clone itself: The junction shows a germline mismatch at one end, possibly a read error. CDR3 sequence reads: CASSQDRVAGELFF. Written as DNA, the CDR3 is TGCGCCAGTAGCCAAGATCGGGTAGCCGGGGAGCTGTTTTTT. The chain joins TRBV4-1 to TRBJ2-2; D remains unclear. CDR3 size: 14 residues. The germline CDR1 and CDR2 sequences are MGHRA and YSYEKL.

The chain is built from TRBV11-2 and TRBJ2-2; no clear D gene. The CDR3 has 15 residues. Between the trimmed V and J ends, which lost 5 bases and 7 bases, there was a span of 17 bases. In germline, CDR1 is SGHAT, CDR2 FQNNGV. The CDR3 here is CASSGLKPGFGELFF. CDR3 nucleotide sequence: TGTGCCAGCAGCGGTCTGAAGCCCGGTTTCGGGGAGCTGTTTTTT.

This rearrangement joins TRBV7-6 to TRBJ1-5, with TRBD1 as a possible D gene (5 bases). This CDR3 region has 15 residues. Germline CDR1 and CDR2: SGHVS and FNYEAQ. Trimming took off 0 bases at V and 3 bases at J, with 9 bases between the two ends. CDR3 DNA sequence: TGTGCCAGCAGCTTAGCGGACACAAACAATCAGCCCCAGCATTTT. Translating it yields CASSLADTNNQPQHF. Complete variable domain (other parts from reference TRBV7-6 and TRBJ1-5): GAGVSQSPRYKVTKRGQDVALRCDPISGHVSLYWYRQALGQGPEFLTYFNYEAQQDKSGLPNDRFSAERPEGSISTLTIQRTEQRDSAMYRCASSLADTNNQPQHFGDGTRLSIL.

This sequence joins TRBV27 and TRBJ2-2; weak D call: TRBD2 (5 bases). CDR3 length equals 13 residues. Germline CDR1 and CDR2: MNHEY and SMNVEV (reference sequence). V lost 10 bases and J lost 1, with 10 bases in between. Here the CDR3 DNA reads TGTGCCACCCGCCGGGGGAACACCGGGGAGCTGTTTTTT. Protein sequence: CATRRGNTGELFF.

This clone turned up a few times. The chain is built from TRBV7-2 and TRBJ2-7; 9 bases line up with TRBD2. The CDR3 loop spans 16 amino acids. V gave up 5 bases and J gave up 6 bases; unmatched junction bases: 14. CDR1 and CDR2 (germline): SGHTA, FQGNSA. As DNA, the CDR3 is TGTGCCAGCAGCCGGGAGACTAGCGGATCCCTCCGCGAGCAGTACTTC. Amino acids: CASSRETSGSLREQYF.

This chain links TRBV4-1 with TRBJ2-7, with 9 bases aligning to TRBD1. CDR1 is MGHRA and CDR2 is YSYEKL in the germline V gene. This CDR3 comprises 15 residues. J lost 4 bases, V lost 2 bases, and 6 bases had no gene match. CDR3: CASSQTDRGGYEQYF. For the CDR3, the DNA is TGCGCCAGCAGCCAAACGGACAGGGGAGGTTACGAGCAGTACTTC.

The rearrangement links TRBV4-1 to TRBJ2-3; 10 bases map to TRBD1. Trimming removed 0 bases from V and 1 base from J; junction bases left unmatched: 1. CDR3 length equals 16 residues. Germline CDR1 and CDR2: MGHRA and YSYEKL. CDR3 amino acids: CASSQDGTGGTDTQYF. Written as DNA, the CDR3 is TGCGCCAGCAGCCAAGATGGGACAGGGGGCACAGATACGCAGTATTTT.

This clone appeared a single time. The chain couples TRBV9 to TRBJ2-3; D might be TRBD1 (6 bases). The germline V gene encodes CDR1 SGDLS and CDR2 YYNGEE. V lost 4 bases to trimming and J lost 0 bases, with 24 bases between them. This CDR3 is 19 amino acids long. The CDR3 DNA follows: TGTGCCAGCAGCCTAGGGGGAGCGTGGGGAAGGGCTAGCACAGATACGCAGTATTTT. This codes for CASSLGGAWGRASTDTQYF.

This chain joins TRBV7-6 and TRBJ2-6, with 8 bases identical to TRBD1. CDR1 and CDR2 from the germline V gene are SGHVS and FNYEAQ. The CDR3 extends over 17 amino acids. The V segment lost 4 bases and the J segment 3 bases; nucleotides outside the gene matches: 8. This CDR3 reads CASSSLTGEDGANVLTF. For the CDR3, the DNA is TGTGCCAGCAGCTCTTTGACAGGGGAGGATGGGGCCAACGTCCTGACTTTC.

The rearrangement links TRBV7-9 to TRBJ1-6, with 9 bases identical to TRBD1. J lost 9 bases, V lost 5 bases, and 8 bases had no gene match. The CDR3 is 15 residues long. The V gene's germline CDR1 is SEHNR and CDR2 FQNEAQ (reference sequence). The CDR3 DNA follows: TGTGCCAGCAGCGCCGGACAGGGGCAGGGTTCACCCCTCCACTTT. Amino acid sequence: CASSAGQGQGSPLHF.

The chain recombines TRBV2 with TRBJ2-5, with a weak D call TRBD2 (6 bases). Deletions cut 0 bases from V and 2 bases from J, with 10 bases between. Germline assignment: CDR1 SNHLY and CDR2 FYNNEI. CDR3 length: 15 amino acids. CDR3 sequence (DNA): TGTGCCAGCAGTGAAGCATTGGGACTTCAAGAGACCCAGTACTTC. Its protein product is CASSEALGLQETQYF.